This T cell receptor beta chain was profiled in a study of blood T cell repertoires in COVID-19. Study in general: In each case, the material was cDNA or gDNA derived from T cells, B-cell-depleted T cells, or PBMCs.

Authors' methods: Amplifying reference gene primers gave estimates of nucleated cell counts. Generated by immunoSEQ multiplex PCR, the TCRdb table keeps only in-frame clones and is missing some. V and J calls and clone size are copied from that table; D and trimming were computed from the DNA. The data show some 110,000 clones, 85% seen once. With 1 base clipped from V and 0 bases from J, the junction kept 8 bases outside the gene matches. The germline V gene encodes CDR1 GTSNPN and CDR2 SVGIG (reference sequence). The CDR3 extends over 17 amino acids. This clonotype was sampled from a man aged 45 to 65 with acute or convalescent COVID-19. The specimen was peripheral blood. This rearrangement joins TRBV30 to TRBJ1-4; 7 bases align to TRBD1. CDR3 amino acids: CAWSARRGTATNEKLFF. The DNA for the CDR3 is TGTGCCTGGAGTGCGCGCAGGGGGACTGCAACTAATGAAAAACTGTTTTTT.